The present TCR beta chain was sequenced within a study of blood T cell repertoires in COVID-19. Authors' processing steps: Scientists estimated how many nucleated cells there were by amplifying reference gene primers. This table comes from immunoSEQ multiplex PCR, and its TCRdb copy is limited to in-frame clones, with some not included. That table furnishes V, J and clone size, whereas the DNA furnished D and trimming. The sample includes 250,000 to 350,000 clones, about nine tenths of them seen just once. Germline CDR1 and CDR2: MNHEY and SVGAGI. V was shortened by 2 bases and J by 3 bases, with 12 bases between the two germline ends. The CDR3 extends over 15 amino acids. This clone was detected many times.

Sample: peripheral blood. The chain is built from TRBV6-5 and TRBJ2-3; perhaps TRBD1 as D (6 bases). The sequence came from a woman in her forties or fifties with COVID-19, enrolled during active disease. CDR3 sequence: CASSYGGPTTDTQYF. CDR3 in DNA: TGTGCCAGCAGTTACGGGGGCCCCACAACAGATACGCAGTATTTT.